These 14 T cell receptor beta chains share one sample of origin, sequenced in a study of T cells expressing NK-cell markers (dated by TCRdb to 2020 to 2021). The receptor library was made with 5' RACE. Data came from an Illumina HiSeq 2000. After the reads were reprocessed by TCRdb, one entry was made per CDR3 protein sequence, with no DNA. The table kept for this sample lists about 160,000 distinct CDR3 sequences. Jointly, the top ten make up around 20% of the sample. Material for sequencing was blood T cells: a sorted CD56 or NKG2C T cell subset, CD4+ or CD8+ T cells, or bulk PBMC T cells (not recorded which). These receptors all come from a man aged 18-75 years in good health.

The chain is built from TRBV3-1 and TRBJ1-2; as DNA is missing, the TRBD1 call by TCRdb cannot be tested. This CDR3 region has 15 residues. Germline assignment: CDR1 LGHDT and CDR2 YNNKEL (reference sequence). This chain's CDR3 is CASSQVLGADYGYTF.

This CDR3 reads CASSLEGGYQETQYF. The V and J genes are TRBV5-6 and TRBJ2-5; TCRdb reports TRBD1, a call that lacks DNA to check it against. The V gene's germline CDR1 is SGHDT and CDR2 YYEEEE. This CDR3 has 15 amino acids.

The chain carries TRBV13 and TRBJ2-1; the TCRdb call, TRBD2, lacks DNA for checking. CDR3 length: 16 residues. Germline V lookup: CDR1 PRHDT, CDR2 FYEKMQ (reference sequence). The CDR3 here is CASTTLGTEGGNEQFF.

The rearrangement links TRBV7-9 to TRBJ2-7; TCRdb gives TRBD1 as the D gene, but with no DNA this cannot be confirmed. CDR3 length: 16 amino acids. The V gene's germline CDR1 is SEHNR and CDR2 FQNEAQ (reference sequence). The CDR3 spells CASSLPRAGVEYEQYF.

The chain couples TRBV23-1 to TRBJ2-2; the D call from TCRdb, TRBD2, cannot be confirmed without DNA. TRBV23-1 is assigned to the ORF class and has an uncertain function. The CDR3 runs to 17 residues. The CDR3 loop reads CASSQSPGPADTGELFF.

V is TRBV11-2 and J is TRBJ2-1; TCRdb outputs TRBD1, but without DNA this stays unchecked. The CDR3 loop spans 18 amino acids. Germline values: CDR1 SGHAT, CDR2 FQNNGV. CDR3 protein: CASSLDRWGADLYNEQFF.

The V and J genes are TRBV28 and TRBJ2-7; the TRBD1 assignment by TCRdb is unverifiable without DNA. CDR3 length equals 16 residues. CDR1 is MDHEN, CDR2 SYDVKM, per germline. This CDR3 reads CASSLDRDRGLYEQYF.

The rearrangement links TRBV14 to TRBJ1-6. This CDR3 has 13 amino acids. The germline V gene encodes CDR1 SGHDN and CDR2 FVKESK. CDR3: CASSQVGNSPLHF.

The chain's CDR3 is CASSTGGVGELFFF. This sequence joins TRBV6-1 and TRBJ2-2; there is no DNA to check the TCRdb D call of TRBD1. CDR3 length: 14 residues. The germline V gene encodes CDR1 MNHNS and CDR2 SASEGT.

The V and J genes are TRBV7-9 and TRBJ2-2. The CDR3 runs to 15 residues. CDR1 is SEHNR and CDR2 is FQNEAQ in the germline V gene (reference sequence). CDR3 region: CASSLDVGSPGELFF.

The rearrangement links TRBV7-9 to TRBJ1-5. This CDR3 comprises 20 residues. The germline CDR1 and CDR2 sequences are SEHNR and FQNEAQ (reference sequence). CDR3 in amino acids: CASSASRTNSPEAYVQPQHF.

CDR3 in amino acids: CASAGLATDTQYF. This chain links TRBV10-3 with TRBJ2-3; checking the TCRdb D call of TRBD2 is not possible without DNA. CDR1 and CDR2 from the germline V gene are ENHRY and SYGVKD. The CDR3 covers 13 residues.

The chain links TRBV12-5 to TRBJ2-3; there is no DNA to check the TCRdb D call of TRBD2. The CDR3 is made up of 15 amino acids. Germline-derived CDR1 and CDR2 are LGHNT and FRNRAP. The CDR3 here is CASGLMGGGTDTQYF.

The chain is built from TRBV7-8 and TRBJ2-7. CDR1 is SGHVS and CDR2 is FQNEAQ in the germline V gene. CDR3 length equals 13 residues. The CDR3 sequence: CATRHDISYEQYF.